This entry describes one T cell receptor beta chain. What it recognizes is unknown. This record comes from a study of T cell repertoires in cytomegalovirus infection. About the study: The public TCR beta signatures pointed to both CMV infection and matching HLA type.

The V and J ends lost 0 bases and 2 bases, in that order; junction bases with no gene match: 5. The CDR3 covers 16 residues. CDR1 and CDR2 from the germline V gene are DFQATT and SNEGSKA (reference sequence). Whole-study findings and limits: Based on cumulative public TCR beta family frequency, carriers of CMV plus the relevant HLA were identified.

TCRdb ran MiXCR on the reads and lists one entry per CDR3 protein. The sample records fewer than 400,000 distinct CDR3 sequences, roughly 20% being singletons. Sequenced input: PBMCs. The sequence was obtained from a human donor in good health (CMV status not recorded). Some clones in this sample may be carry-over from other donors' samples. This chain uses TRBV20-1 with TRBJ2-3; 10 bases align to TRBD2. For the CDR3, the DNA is TGCAGTGCTAGAGATGTAGCGGGAGGCCCCACAGATACGCAGTATTTT. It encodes CSARDVAGGPTDTQYF.